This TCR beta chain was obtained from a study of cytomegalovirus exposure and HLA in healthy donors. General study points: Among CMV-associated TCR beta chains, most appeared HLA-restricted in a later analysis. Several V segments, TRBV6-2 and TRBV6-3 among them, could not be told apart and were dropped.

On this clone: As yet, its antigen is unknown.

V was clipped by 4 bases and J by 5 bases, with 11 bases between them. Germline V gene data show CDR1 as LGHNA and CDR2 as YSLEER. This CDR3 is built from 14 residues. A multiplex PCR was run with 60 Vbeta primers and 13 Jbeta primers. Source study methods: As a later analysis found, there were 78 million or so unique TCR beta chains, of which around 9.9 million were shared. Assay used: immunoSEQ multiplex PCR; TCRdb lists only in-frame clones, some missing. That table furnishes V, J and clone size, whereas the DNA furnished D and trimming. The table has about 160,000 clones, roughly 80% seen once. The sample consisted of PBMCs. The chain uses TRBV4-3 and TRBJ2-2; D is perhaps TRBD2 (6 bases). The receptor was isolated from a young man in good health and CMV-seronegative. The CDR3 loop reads CASSLVGGTGELFF. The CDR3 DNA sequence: TGCGCCAGCAGCCTAGTGGGGGGAACCGGGGAGCTGTTTTTT.